This T cell receptor beta chain is from a study of shared clonotypes between healthy human individuals. The germline CDR1 and CDR2 sequences are SGHVS and FNYEAQ. This CDR3 comprises 14 residues. The ends lost 5 bases at V and 6 bases at J; junction bases unmatched: 1. Sequenced by immunoSEQ multiplex PCR; TCRdb stores in-frame clones only, minus some. The repertoire holds 2 million to 2.5 million clones, 85% to 95% seen once, with approximately 0.39% in the top ten. The origin of this receptor is a man between 18 and 35 years old in good health. Some clones in this sample may be carry-over from other donors' samples. The specimen was naive CD4+ T cells from PBMCs. Subset defined: CD45RA+ positively selected. This chain connects TRBV7-6 to TRBJ2-2, with 12 bases that match TRBD2. The CDR3 loop is CASSRLAGAGELFF. Written as DNA, the CDR3 is TGTGCCAGCAGCCGACTAGCGGGAGCCGGGGAGCTGTTTTTT.